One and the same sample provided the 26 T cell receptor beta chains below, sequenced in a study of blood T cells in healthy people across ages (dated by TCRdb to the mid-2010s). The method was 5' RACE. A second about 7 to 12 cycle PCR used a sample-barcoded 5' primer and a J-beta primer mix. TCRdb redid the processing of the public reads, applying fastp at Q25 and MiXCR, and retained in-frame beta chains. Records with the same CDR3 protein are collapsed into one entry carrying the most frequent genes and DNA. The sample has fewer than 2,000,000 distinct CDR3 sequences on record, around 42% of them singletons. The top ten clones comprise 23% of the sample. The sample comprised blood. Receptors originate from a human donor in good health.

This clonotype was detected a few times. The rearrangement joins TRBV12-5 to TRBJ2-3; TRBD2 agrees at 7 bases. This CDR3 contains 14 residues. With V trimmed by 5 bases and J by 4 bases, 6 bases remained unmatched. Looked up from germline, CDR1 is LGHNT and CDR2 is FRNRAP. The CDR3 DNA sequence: TGTGCTAGTGGTGCCACACGGGGGGCAGATACGCAGTATTTT. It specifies CASGATRGADTQYF.

CDR3 nucleotides: TGTGCCAGCAGGGACAGGGAGTGGGATCTTATCACAGATACGCAGTATTTT. Protein: CASRDREWDLITDTQYF. This chain uses TRBV6-2 or TRBV6-3 with TRBJ2-3; 8 nucleotides align to TRBD1. Germline loops: CDR1 MNHEY, CDR2 SVGEGT. The CDR3 runs to 17 residues. The trim removed 6 bases at V and 2 bases at J, leaving 13 bases unmatched.

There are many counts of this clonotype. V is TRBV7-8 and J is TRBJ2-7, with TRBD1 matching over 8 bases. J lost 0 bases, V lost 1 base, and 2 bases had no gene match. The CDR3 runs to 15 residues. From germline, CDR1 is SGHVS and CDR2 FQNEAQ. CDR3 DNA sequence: TGTGCCAGCAGCTTAGAACAGGGGGTCTCCTACGAGCAGTACTTC. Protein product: CASSLEQGVSYEQYF.

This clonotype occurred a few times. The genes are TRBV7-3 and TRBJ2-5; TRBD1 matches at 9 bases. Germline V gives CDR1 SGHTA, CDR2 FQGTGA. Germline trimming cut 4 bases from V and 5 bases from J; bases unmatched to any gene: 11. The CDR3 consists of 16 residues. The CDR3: CASSWTGTGTGETQYF. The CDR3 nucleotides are TGTGCCAGCAGCTGGACCGGGACAGGGACCGGGGAGACCCAGTACTTC.

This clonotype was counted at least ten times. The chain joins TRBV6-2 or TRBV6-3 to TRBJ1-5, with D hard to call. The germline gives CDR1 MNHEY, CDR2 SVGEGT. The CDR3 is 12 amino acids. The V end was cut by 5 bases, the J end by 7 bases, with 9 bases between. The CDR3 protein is CASSPTGQPQHF. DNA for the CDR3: TGTGCCAGCAGTCCCACCGGACAGCCCCAGCATTTT.

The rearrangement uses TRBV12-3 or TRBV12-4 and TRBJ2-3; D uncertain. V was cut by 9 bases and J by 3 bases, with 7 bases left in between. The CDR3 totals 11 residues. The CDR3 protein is CARGRTDTQYF. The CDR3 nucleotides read TGTGCCAGAGGAAGAACAGATACGCAGTATTTT.

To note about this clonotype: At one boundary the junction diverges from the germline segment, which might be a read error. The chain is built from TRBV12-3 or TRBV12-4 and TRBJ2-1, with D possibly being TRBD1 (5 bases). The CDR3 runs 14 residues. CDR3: CASSLQGLYSEQFF. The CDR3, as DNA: TGTGCCAGCAGTTTACAGGGTCTGTACAGTGAGCAGTTCTTC.

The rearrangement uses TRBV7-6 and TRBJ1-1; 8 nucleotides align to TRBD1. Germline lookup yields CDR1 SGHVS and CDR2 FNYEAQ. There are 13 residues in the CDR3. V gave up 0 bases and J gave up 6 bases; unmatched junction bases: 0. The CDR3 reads CASSLATGAEAFF. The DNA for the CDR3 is TGTGCCAGCAGCTTAGCGACAGGGGCTGAAGCTTTCTTT.

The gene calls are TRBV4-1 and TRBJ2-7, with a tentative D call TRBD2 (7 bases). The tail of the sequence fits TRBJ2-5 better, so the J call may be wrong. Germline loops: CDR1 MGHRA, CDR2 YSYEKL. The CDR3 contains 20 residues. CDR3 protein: CASSQALLLSGRGARETQYF. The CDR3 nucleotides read TGCGCCAGCAGCCAAGCTCTTTTGTTATCGGGACGGGGGGCTCGGGAGACCCAGTACTTC.

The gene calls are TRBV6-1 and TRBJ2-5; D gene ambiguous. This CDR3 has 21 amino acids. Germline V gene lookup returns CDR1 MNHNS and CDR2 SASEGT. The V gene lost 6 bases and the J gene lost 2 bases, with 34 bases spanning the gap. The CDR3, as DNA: TGTGCCAGCAGCCCACGGCGGCCCGGCAATCGGGTTCACCCTAGGCAAGAGACCCAGTACTTC. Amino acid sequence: CASSPRRPGNRVHPRQETQYF.

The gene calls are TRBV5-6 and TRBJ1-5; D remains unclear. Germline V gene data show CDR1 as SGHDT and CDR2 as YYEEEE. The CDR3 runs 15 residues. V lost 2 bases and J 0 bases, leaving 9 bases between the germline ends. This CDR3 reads CASSFAVNSNQPQHF. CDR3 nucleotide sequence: TGTGCCAGCAGCTTCGCGGTCAATAGCAATCAGCCCCAGCATTTT.

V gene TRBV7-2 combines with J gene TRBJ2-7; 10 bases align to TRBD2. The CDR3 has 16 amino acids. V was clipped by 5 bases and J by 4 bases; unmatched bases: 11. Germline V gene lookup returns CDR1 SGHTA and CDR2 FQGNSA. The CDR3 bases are TGTGCCAGCAGCAGGTTTAGACTAGCGGGCGTATACGAGCAGTACTTC. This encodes CASSRFRLAGVYEQYF.

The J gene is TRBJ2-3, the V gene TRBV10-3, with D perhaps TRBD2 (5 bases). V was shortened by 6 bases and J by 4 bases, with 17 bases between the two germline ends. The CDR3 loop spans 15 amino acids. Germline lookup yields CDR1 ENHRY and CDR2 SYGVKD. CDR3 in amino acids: CAIRESRGMADTQYF. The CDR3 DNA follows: TGTGCCATCAGAGAGAGTCGGGGTATGGCAGATACGCAGTATTTT.

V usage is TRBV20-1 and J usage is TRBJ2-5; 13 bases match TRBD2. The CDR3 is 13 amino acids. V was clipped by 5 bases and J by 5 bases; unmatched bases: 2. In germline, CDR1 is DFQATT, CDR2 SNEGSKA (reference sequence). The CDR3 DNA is TGCAGTGCTGGGACTAGCGGGGTGGAGACCCAGTACTTC. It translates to CSAGTSGVETQYF.

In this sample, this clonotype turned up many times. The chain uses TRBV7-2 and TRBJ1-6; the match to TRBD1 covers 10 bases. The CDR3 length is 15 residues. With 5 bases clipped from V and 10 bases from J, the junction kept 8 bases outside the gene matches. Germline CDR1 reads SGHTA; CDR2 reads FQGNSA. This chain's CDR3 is CASSPRQGAGSPLHF. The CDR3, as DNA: TGTGCCAGCAGCCCTAGACAGGGGGCTGGATCACCCCTCCACTTT.

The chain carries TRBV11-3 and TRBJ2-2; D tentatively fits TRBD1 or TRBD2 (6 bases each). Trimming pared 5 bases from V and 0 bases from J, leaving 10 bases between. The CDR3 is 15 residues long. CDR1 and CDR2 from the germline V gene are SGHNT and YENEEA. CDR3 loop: CASSPGGSNTGELFF. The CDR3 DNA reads TGTGCCAGCAGCCCCGGGGGCTCGAACACCGGGGAGCTGTTTTTT.

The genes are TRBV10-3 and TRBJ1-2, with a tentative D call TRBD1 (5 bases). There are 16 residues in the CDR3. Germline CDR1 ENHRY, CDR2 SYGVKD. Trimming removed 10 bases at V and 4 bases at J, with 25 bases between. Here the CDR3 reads CATTGLGRLLGYGYTF. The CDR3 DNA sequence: TGTGCCACCACAGGTCTAGGCAGGCTTCTGGGCTATGGCTACACCTTC.

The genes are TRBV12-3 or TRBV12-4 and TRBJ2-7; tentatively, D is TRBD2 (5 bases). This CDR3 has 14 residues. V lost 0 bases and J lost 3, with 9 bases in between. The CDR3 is CASSLAGSYYEQYF. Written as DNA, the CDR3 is TGTGCCAGCAGTTTAGCAGGGAGCTACTACGAGCAGTACTTC.

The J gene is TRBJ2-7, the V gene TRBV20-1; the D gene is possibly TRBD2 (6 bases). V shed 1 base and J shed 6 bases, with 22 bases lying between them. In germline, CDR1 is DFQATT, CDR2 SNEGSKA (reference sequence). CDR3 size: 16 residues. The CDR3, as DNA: TGCAGTGCTAGAGCCTACGAGGATGCGGGGCAGCTCGAGCAGTACTTC. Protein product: CSARAYEDAGQLEQYF.

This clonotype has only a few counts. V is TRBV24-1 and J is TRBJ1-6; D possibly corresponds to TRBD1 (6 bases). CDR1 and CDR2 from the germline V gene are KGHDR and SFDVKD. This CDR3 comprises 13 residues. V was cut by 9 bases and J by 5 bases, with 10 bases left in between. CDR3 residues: CATQGSDNSPLHF. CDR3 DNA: TGTGCCACCCAGGGGTCGGATAATTCACCCCTCCACTTT.

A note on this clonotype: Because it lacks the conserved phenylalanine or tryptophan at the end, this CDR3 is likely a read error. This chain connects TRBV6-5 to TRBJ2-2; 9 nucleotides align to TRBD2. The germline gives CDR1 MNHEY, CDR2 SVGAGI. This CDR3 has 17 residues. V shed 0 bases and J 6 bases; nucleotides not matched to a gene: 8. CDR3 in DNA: TGTGCCAGCAGTTACTCGACGGAGCGGGGGGTGGCCGGGGAGCTGTTTTTG. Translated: CASSYSTERGVAGELFL.

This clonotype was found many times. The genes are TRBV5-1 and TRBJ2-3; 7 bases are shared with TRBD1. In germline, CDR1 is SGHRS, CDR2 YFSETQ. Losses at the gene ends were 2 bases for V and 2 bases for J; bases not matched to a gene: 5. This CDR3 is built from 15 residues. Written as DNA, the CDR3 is TGCGCCAGCAGCTTCTCGGACAGGATCACAGATACGCAGTATTTT. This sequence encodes CASSFSDRITDTQYF. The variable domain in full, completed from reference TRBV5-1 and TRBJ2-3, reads KAGVTQTPRYLIKTRGQQVTLSCSPISGHRSVSWYQQTPGQGLQFLFEYFSETQRNKGNFPGRFSGRQFSNSRSEMNVSTLELGDSALYLCASSFSDRITDTQYFGPGTRLTVL.

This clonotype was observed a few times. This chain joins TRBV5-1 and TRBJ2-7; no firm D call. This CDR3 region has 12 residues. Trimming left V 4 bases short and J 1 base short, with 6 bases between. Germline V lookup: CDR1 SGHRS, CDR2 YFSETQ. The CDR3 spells CASSQPSYEQYF. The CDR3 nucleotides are TGCGCCAGCAGCCAGCCTTCCTACGAGCAGTACTTC.

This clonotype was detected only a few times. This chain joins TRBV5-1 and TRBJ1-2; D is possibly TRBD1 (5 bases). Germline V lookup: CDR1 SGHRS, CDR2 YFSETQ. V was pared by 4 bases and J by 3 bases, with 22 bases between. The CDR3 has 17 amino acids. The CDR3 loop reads CASSLRGGQLKDYGYTF. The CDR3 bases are TGCGCCAGCAGCCTCCGTGGTGGACAACTAAAGGACTATGGCTACACCTTC.

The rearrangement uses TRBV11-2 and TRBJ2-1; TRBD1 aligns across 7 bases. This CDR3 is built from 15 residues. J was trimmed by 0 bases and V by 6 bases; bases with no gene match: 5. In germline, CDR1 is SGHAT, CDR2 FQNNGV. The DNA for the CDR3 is TGTGCCAGCAGGAGACAGGGCTTCTCCTACAATGAGCAGTTCTTC. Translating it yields CASRRQGFSYNEQFF. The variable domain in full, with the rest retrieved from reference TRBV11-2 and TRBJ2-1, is EAGVAQSPRYKIIEKRQSVAFWCNPISGHATLYWYQQILGQGPKLLIQFQNNGVVDDSQLPKDRFSAERLKGVDSTLKIQPAKLEDSAVYLCASRRQGFSYNEQFFGPGTRLTVL.

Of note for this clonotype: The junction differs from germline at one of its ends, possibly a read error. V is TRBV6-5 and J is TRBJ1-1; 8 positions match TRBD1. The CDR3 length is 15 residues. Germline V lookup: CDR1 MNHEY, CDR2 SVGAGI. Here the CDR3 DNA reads TGTGCCAGCAGTTCTTCCCGGGACAGGAGTACTGGAGCTTTCTTT. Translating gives CASSSSRDRSTGAFF.